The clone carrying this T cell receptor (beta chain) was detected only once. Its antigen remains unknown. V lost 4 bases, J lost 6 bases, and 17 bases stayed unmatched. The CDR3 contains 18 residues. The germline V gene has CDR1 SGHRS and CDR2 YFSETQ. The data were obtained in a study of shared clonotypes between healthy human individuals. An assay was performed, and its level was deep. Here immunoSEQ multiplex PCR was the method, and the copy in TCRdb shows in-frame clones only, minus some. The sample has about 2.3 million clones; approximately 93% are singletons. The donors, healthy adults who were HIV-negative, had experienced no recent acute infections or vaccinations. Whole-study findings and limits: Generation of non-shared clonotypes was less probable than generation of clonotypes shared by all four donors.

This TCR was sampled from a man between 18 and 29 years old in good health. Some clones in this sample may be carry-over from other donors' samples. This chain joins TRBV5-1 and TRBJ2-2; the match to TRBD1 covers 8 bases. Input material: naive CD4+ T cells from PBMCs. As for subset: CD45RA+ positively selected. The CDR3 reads CASSRDPTRDRSAGELFF. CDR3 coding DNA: TGCGCCAGCAGCCGCGACCCGACCCGGGACAGGAGCGCCGGGGAGCTGTTTTTT. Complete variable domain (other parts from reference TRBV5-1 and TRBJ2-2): KAGVTQTPRYLIKTRGQQVTLSCSPISGHRSVSWYQQTPGQGLQFLFEYFSETQRNKGNFPGRFSGRQFSNSRSEMNVSTLELGDSALYLCASSRDPTRDRSAGELFFGEGSRLTVL.